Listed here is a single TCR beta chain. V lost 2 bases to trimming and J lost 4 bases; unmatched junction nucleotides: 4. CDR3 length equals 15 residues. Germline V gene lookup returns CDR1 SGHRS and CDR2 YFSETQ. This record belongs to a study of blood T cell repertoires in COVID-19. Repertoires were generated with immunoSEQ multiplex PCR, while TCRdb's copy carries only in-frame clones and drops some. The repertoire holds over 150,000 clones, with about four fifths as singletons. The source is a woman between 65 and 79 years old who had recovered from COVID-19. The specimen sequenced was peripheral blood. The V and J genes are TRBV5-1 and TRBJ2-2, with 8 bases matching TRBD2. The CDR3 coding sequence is TGCGCCAGCAGCTTATCTCTAGCGGGCACCGGGGAGCTGTTTTTT. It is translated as CASSLSLAGTGELFF.